Listed below are T cell receptor beta chains from one sample, sequenced in a study of OX40 agonist ivuxolimab in advanced cancers. The protocol was immunoSEQ multiplex PCR, while the TCRdb copy is restricted to in-frame clones and leaves out a portion. The sample yields about 71,000 clones, approximately 86% seen once. Material: CD4+ or CD8+ T cells sorted from blood, obtained in a trial of the OX40 agonist ivuxolimab. These receptors originate from an adult with an advanced solid tumor such as melanoma, head and neck, liver or kidney cancer. CDR3s include the opening cysteine and the closing phenylalanine or tryptophan. The order of the fields is J gene, clone size, D gene, V gene, CDR3 DNA, CDR3 protein. D genes are given only for firm matches. A row's size may be missing; if present it is once, few, many or a size class.

TRBJ1-4	once	-	TRBV18	TGTGCCAGCTCACCCAGGGATGCAACTAATGAAAAACTGTTTTTT	CASSPRDATNEKLFF
TRBJ2-3	few	-	TRBV9	TGTGCCAGCAGCGTAGGGACACTTAGCACAGATACGCAGTATTTT	CASSVGTLSTDTQYF
TRBJ2-1	-	TRBD2	TRBV6-1	TGTGCCAGCAAGAGGGGACTAGCGGGAGCCAATGAGCAGTTCTTC	CASKRGLAGANEQFF
TRBJ2-3	-	TRBD2	TRBV10-3	TGTGCCATCAGTAACACTAGCGGGAGGTGGGATACGCAGTATTTT	CAISNTSGRWDTQYF
TRBJ2-2	-	-	TRBV5-1	TGCGCCAGCTCCTCCAGGGGGGGGGCCCCCGGGGAGCTGTTTTTT	CASSSRGGAPGELFF
TRBJ2-5	-	-	TRBV29-1	TGCAGCGTCCCTTCAGGGGCGCGGCAGACCCAGTACTTC	CSVPSGARQTQYF
TRBJ1-4	-	-	TRBV7-2	TGTGCCAGCAGCTTAGACAGGGTACCTAATGAAAAACTGTTTTTT	CASSLDRVPNEKLFF
TRBJ2-2	-	-	TRBV7-2	TGTGCCAGCAGCTTAGCCTTTGCCGGGGAGCTGTTTTTT	CASSLAFAGELFF
TRBJ2-5	-	TRBD1	TRBV6-1	TGTGCCAGCACTAGGGACAGGGGGCTAGAGACCCAGTACTTC	CASTRDRGLETQYF
TRBJ2-7	-	-	TRBV6-1	TGTGCCAGCAGCACACAGGTCAGGGTCCTCGAGCAGTACTTC	CASSTQVRVLEQYF
TRBJ1-6	-	-	TRBV19	TGTGCCAGTAGTATAGGGGGCAGAACCAATTCACCCCTCCACTTT	CASSIGGRTNSPLHF
TRBJ2-1	-	-	TRBV7-9	TGTGCCAGCAGCCTAGGGTTAGGTGATGAGCAGTTCTTC	CASSLGLGDEQFF
TRBJ1-6	-	-	TRBV10-2	TGCGCCAGCAGTGAGTCGACTCGGGCGTACTCCTATAATTCACCCCTCCACTTT	CASSESTRAYSYNSPLHF
TRBJ1-1	-	-	TRBV2	TGTGCCACTTTAAGGGGGGAATTGAACACTGAAGCTTTCTTT	CATLRGELNTEAFF
TRBJ2-5	-	TRBD2	TRBV19	TGTGCCAGTAGTGTGGGACTAGTCCGGGAGACCCAGTACTTC	CASSVGLVRETQYF
TRBJ1-2	-	-	TRBV5-1	TGCGCCAGCACAGCAACGGGGAGCCGCTATGGCTACACCTTC	CASTATGSRYGYTF
TRBJ1-5	-	-	TRBV5-6	TGTGCCAGCAGCTTGAAAGGGGGGGGTCAGCCCCAGCATTTT	CASSLKGGGQPQHF
TRBJ1-2	-	TRBD1	TRBV4-1	TGCGCCAGCAGCCGCGACAGGGGATCCTATGGCTACACCTTC	CASSRDRGSYGYTF
TRBJ2-7	-	-	TRBV18	TGTGCCAGCCCAGACGGCGGGGAGAGCTCCTACGAGCAGTACTTC	CASPDGGESSYEQYF
TRBJ1-5	-	-	TRBV6-5	TGTGCCAGCAGTCGTTATGAGGGGCCCCAGCATTTT	CASSRYEGPQHF
TRBJ1-6	-	TRBD1	TRBV18	TGTGCCAGCTCACCACCAGGACAGGGGAATATCGGTTCACCCCTCCACTTT	CASSPPGQGNIGSPLHF
TRBJ1-3	-	-	TRBV4-3	TGCGCCAGCAGCCGCTTCCTCAGGAACACCATATATTTT	CASSRFLRNTIYF
TRBJ2-3	-	TRBD2	TRBV5-4	TGTGCCAGCAGCGGGACTAGCGGGAGGAGCACAGATACGCAGTATTTT	CASSGTSGRSTDTQYF
TRBJ2-6	-	-	TRBV4-1	TGCGCCAGCAGCCAATTAGGCGACTCTGGGGCCAACGTCCTGACTTTC	CASSQLGDSGANVLTF
TRBJ2-5	once	TRBD1	TRBV19	TGTGCCAGTAGTATGGAGGGGACAGGGCAGTACTTC	CASSMEGTGQYF
TRBJ1-2	once	-	TRBV5-4	TGTGCCAGCAGCCCGACAGGCGATAACTATGGCTACACCTTC	CASSPTGDNYGYTF
TRBJ1-2	-	TRBD1	TRBV5-4	TGTGCCAGCAGCTCGGACAGGGGATATTCTTACACCTTC	CASSSDRGYSYTF
TRBJ1-2	-	TRBD1	TRBV11-3	TGTGCCAGCAGTCGCTCGGGGACAGCGGAGGGTGGCTACACCTTC	CASSRSGTAEGGYTF
TRBJ2-7	-	-	TRBV4-1	TGCGCCAGCAGCCAGCAACGGGGAGCCTACGAGCAGTACTTC	CASSQQRGAYEQYF
TRBJ2-5	-	-	TRBV19	TGTGCCAGTAGTCTTGGGACGAAAGAGACCCAGTACTTC	CASSLGTKETQYF
TRBJ2-1	-	TRBD2	TRBV4-3	TGCGCCAGCAGCCAAGCAACTAGCGGGGGGGCCTATGAGCAGTTCTTC	CASSQATSGGAYEQFF
TRBJ2-3	-	TRBD1	TRBV28	TGTGCCAGCAGTTTATTTAAAGGGGGCCTAAGCACAGATACGCAGTATTTT	CASSLFKGGLSTDTQYF
TRBJ1-2	-	-	TRBV14	TGTGCCAGCAGCCAAGGGGCAGCCTATGGCTACACCTTC	CASSQGAAYGYTF
TRBJ2-1	-	TRBD1	TRBV9	TGTGCCAGCAGCGCCAGGGGGACAGTCTCGTTTGAGCAGTTCTTC	CASSARGTVSFEQFF
TRBJ2-3	-	-	TRBV7-9	TGTGCCAGCGGCATCCCACAGGGTCCGCAGTATTTT	CASGIPQGPQYF
TRBJ1-5	-	-	TRBV2	TGTGCCAGCAGTAGGGGACCGAGTAGCAATCAGCCCCAGCATTTT	CASSRGPSSNQPQHF
TRBJ1-5	-	-	TRBV19	TGTGCCAGTAGTACGGGAAGTCAGCCCCAGCATTTT	CASSTGSQPQHF
TRBJ2-3	-	TRBD1	TRBV7-9	TGTGCCAGCAGCTTACTGGGACAGTCCACAGATACGCAGTATTTT	CASSLLGQSTDTQYF
TRBJ1-2	-	-	TRBV10-3	TGTGCCAACGCCGTTGCGGGGGCGAAGGATCGCTATGGCTACACCTTC	CANAVAGAKDRYGYTF
TRBJ1-1	-	TRBD1	TRBV5-1	TGCGCCAGCAGCTTGAAGTCCCGGGACAGGGCAAAAGCTTTCTTT	CASSLKSRDRAKAFF
TRBJ2-5	-	TRBD1	TRBV5-5	TGTGCCAGCAGCTACACCGGGACAGACGGAGAGACCCAGTACTTC	CASSYTGTDGETQYF
TRBJ1-2	-	-	TRBV11-2	TGTGCCAGCAGCTTAGAAACTAACTATGGCTACACCTTC	CASSLETNYGYTF
TRBJ2-2	-	-	TRBV7-9	TGTGCCAGCAGCCCGTACAGGGACACCGGGGAGCTGTTTTTT	CASSPYRDTGELFF
TRBJ2-7	-	TRBD1	TRBV7-9	TGTGCCAGCAGCCGGACAGGAACCTACGAGCAGTACTTC	CASSRTGTYEQYF
TRBJ2-3	-	TRBD1	TRBV5-1	TGCGCCAGCAGCTTGGCAGCAGGGGGCGGCAACACAGATACGCAGTATTTT	CASSLAAGGGNTDTQYF
TRBJ2-7	-	-	TRBV29-1	TGCAGCGTTGGTAGTCAGATGTACGAGCAGTACTTC	CSVGSQMYEQYF